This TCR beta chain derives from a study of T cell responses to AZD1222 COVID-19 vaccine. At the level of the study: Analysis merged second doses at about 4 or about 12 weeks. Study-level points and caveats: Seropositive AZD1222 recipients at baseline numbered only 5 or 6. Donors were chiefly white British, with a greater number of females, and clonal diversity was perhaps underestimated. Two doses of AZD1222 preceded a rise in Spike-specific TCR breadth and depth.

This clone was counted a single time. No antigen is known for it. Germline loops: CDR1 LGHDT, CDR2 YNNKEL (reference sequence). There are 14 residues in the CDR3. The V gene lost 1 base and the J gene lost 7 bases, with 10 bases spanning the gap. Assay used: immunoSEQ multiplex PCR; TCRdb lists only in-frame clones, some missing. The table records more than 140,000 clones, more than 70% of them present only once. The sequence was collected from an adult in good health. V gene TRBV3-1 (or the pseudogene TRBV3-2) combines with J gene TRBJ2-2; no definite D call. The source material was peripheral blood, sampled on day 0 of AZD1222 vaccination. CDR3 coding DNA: TGTGCCAGCAGCCAAGTTCAGGATAGCGGGGAGCTGTTTTTT. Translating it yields CASSQVQDSGELFF.